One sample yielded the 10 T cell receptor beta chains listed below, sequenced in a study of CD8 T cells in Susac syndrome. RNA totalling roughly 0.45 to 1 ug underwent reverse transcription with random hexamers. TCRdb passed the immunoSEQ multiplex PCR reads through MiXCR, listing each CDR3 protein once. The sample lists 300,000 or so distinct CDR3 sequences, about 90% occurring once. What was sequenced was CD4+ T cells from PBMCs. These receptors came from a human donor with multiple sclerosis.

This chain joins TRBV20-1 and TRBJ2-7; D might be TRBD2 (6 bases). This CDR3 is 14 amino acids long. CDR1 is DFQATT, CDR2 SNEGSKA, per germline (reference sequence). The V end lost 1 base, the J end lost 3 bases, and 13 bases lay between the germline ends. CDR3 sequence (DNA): TGCAGTGCTAGAGTGCTCGGGGGTGACTACGAGCAGTACTTC. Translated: CSARVLGGDYEQYF.

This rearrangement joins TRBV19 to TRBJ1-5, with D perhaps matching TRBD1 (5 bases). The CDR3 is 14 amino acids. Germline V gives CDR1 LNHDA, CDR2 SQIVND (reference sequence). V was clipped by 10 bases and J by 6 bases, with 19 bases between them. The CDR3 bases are TGTGCCACCTCTGGGGTGGGGGTAGGTCAGCCCCAGCATTTT. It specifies CATSGVGVGQPQHF.

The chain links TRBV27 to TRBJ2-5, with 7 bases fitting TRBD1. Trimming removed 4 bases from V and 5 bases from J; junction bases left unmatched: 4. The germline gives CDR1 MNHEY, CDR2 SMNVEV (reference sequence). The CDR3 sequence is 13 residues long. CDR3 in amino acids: CASSSDRVETQYF. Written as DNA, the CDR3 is TGTGCCAGCAGTTCAGACAGGGTTGAGACCCAGTACTTC.

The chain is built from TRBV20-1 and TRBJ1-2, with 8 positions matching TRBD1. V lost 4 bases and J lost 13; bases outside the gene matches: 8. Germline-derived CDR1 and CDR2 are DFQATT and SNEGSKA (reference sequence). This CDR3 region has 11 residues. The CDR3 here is CSAMTGVEATF. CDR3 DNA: TGCAGTGCTATGACAGGGGTCGAGGCCACCTTC.

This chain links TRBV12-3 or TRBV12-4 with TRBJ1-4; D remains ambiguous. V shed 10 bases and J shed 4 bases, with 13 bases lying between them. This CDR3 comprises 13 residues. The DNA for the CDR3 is TGTGCCACCGCCGGGCAGATTAATGAAAAACTGTTTTTT. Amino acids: CATAGQINEKLFF.

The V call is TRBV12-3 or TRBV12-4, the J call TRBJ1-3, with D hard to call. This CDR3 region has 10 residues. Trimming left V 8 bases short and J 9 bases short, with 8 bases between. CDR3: CASGVGTIYF. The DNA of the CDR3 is TGTGCCAGCGGGGTTGGCACCATATATTTT.

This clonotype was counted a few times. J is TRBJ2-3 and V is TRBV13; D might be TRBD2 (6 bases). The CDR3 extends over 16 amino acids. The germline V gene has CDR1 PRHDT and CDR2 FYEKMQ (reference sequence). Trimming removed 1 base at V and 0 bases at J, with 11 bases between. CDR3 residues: CASSLAGGTSTDTQYF. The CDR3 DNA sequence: TGTGCCAGCAGCTTAGCTGGGGGGACTAGCACAGATACGCAGTATTTT.

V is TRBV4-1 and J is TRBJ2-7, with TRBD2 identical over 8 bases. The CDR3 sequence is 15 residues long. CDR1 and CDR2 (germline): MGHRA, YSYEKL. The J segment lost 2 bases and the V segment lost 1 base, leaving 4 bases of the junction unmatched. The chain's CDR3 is CASSQVVTSAYEQYF. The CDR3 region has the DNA TGCGCCAGCAGCCAAGTGGTGACTAGCGCCTACGAGCAGTACTTC.

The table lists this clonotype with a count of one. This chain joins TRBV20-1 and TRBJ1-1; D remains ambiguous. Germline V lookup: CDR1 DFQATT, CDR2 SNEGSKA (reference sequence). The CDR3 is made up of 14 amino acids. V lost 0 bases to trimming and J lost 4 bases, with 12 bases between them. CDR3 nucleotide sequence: TGCAGTGCTAGAGATTGGGAGGGTAGCACTGAAGCTTTCTTT. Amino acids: CSARDWEGSTEAFF.

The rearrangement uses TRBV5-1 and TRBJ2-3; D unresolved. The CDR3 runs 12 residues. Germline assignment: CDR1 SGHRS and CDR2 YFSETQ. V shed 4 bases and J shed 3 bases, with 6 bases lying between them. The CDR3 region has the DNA TGCGCCAGCAGCCACGAAACAGATACGCAGTATTTT. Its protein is CASSHETDTQYF.